This T cell receptor beta chain was documented in a study of glioma-infiltrating T cells after dendritic cell vaccination (dated by TCRdb to the mid-2010s). Regarding the study in general: Of the 15 or so glioblastoma patients in the cohort, all drawn from Phase I and II dendritic cell vaccination trials, 9 were newly diagnosed and 6 had recurrent disease. Between about 2002 and 2013, the patients were given dendritic cell vaccination pulsed with autologous tumor lysate. The vaccine was prepared from monocyte-derived dendritic cells that were cultured for seven days with IL-4 and GM-CSF and then pulsed overnight with autologous tumor lysate. Each patient was given three intradermal dendritic cell vaccine injections, spaced two weeks apart, in the arm below the axilla. In glioblastoma patients vaccinated with dendritic cells, deep sequencing of TCR beta CDR3 regions served to measure tumor-infiltrating lymphocyte content and to compare repertoires between tumor and blood. TCR sequencing metrics, including TIL content and tumor-blood repertoire overlap, were correlated with survival after dendritic cell vaccination. Results the study describes overall, beyond this receptor: The TCR overlap response model with three groups was called speculative and said to need prospective validation. Higher estimated pretreatment TIL content predicted longer time to progression and overall survival after dendritic cell vaccination. TCR clonality showed no direct relationship with survival, which suggests that a diverse polyclonal response may matter. The cohort was small and heterogeneous, only a few patients had full blood and tumor sets, and even fewer had initial-recurrent tumor pairs.

In regard to this clone: Its antigen is unknown. The input lacks base qualities; no much larger clone sits a single base away.

The CDR3 contains 16 residues, cysteine and phenylalanine counted. CDR3 DNA only is kept here, 48 bases in frame from base 1. Taken from the germline V gene, the CDR1 and CDR2 loops are SGHRS and YFSETQ. From V the trimming removes 4 bases and from J it removes 1 base, while the gene matches leave 9 bases of the junction unaccounted for. The time point label here, explained by the study, means: after dendritic cell vaccination, including at tumor progression/relapse. Patients were selected on the basis of adequate residual fresh-frozen tumor tissue and more than two years of available survival data. None of the glioblastoma patients carried an isocitrate dehydrogenase mutation, although molecular status otherwise varied. PBMC were collected before vaccination, two weeks after the third vaccination, and at tumor progression if tumor progression occurred. Genomic DNA was extracted with the Qiagen DNeasy Blood extraction Kit.

Using the immunoSEQ assay, TCRB CDR3 regions were amplified from roughly 2 micrograms of genomic DNA, or from all available DNA when less than that was on hand. Multiplex PCR used 60 forward primers for TCR V beta segments and 13 reverse primers for J beta segments. To estimate the number of reads per starting template, synthetic control templates were added to each sample at limiting dilution. Reads of 87 bp were generated by sequencing on the Illumina HiSeq System. From the authors' description of their analysis: To remove PCR and sequencing errors, closely related sequences were merged with a nearest neighbor algorithm. TCR overlap was measured as the percentage of unique tumor TCR beta sequences also present in the same patient's peripheral blood. The immuneACCESS repertoire file appears here via TCRdb, limited to in-frame rearrangements. These files lack a portion of the clones; in checked studies, under half of the deficit traces to unresolved V genes, and the cause of the others is not known. V and J calls and clone size are given by that table; D and trimming were obtained from the DNA. The sample table holds about 50,000 clones, of which under 90% were seen once. About 8.3% of the sample comes from the top ten.

The sequence was obtained from a human donor with glioblastoma. The chain is encoded by TRBV5-1 joined to TRBJ2-5; TRBD1 lines up with 8 middle nucleotides. The specimen comprised blood, sampled after dendritic cell vaccination. The CDR3 is CASSASTGAIQETQYF. The nucleotide sequence reads TGCGCCAGCAGCGCATCGACAGGGGCTATCCAAGAGACCCAGTACTTC.